A single T cell receptor beta chain is shown here with its context. The target antigen is unknown. Deletions cut 4 bases from V and 3 bases from J, with 5 bases between. Germline-derived CDR1 and CDR2 are SGHRS and YFSETQ. The CDR3 is 11 residues long. The data belong to a study of T cell responses to AZD1222 COVID-19 vaccine. Produced via immunoSEQ multiplex PCR; TCRdb's table is partial and in-frame only. The sample gives 90,000 to 150,000 clones, about nine tenths of which show up once; about 7.4% is in the top ten. Study observations and caveats: Baseline seropositivity characterized only six AZD1222 recipients. After the peak T cell response, and only then, were repertoires sampled.

The chain carries TRBV5-1 and TRBJ2-7, with D unresolved. The TCR was taken from an adult in good health. This specimen was peripheral blood, taken on day 0 of AZD1222 vaccination. The CDR3 DNA reads TGCGCCAGCAGCCTGGACTACGAGCAGTACTTC. It specifies CASSLDYEQYF.